This entry describes one T cell receptor (beta chain). The data were obtained in a study of T cell responses to AZD1222 COVID-19 vaccine. J gave up 6 bases and V 5 bases, and 4 bases lay outside the gene matches. The CDR3 consists of 12 residues. Method: immunoSEQ multiplex PCR; TCRdb's copy keeps in-frame clones and lacks some. The sample has some 150,000 clones; 70% to 90% are singletons. The sample consisted of peripheral blood, taken 28 days after the second dose of the MenACWY control vaccine. This receptor was obtained from an adult who received the MenACWY meningococcal vaccine as a control. The J gene is TRBJ2-7, the V gene TRBV12-3 or TRBV12-4; 7 bases line up with TRBD1. CDR3 bases: TGTGCCAGCAGTCTTACAGGGGCCGAGCAGTACTTC. Translation: CASSLTGAEQYF.